This TCR beta chain was sequenced during a study of blood T cell repertoires in COVID-19. As processed by the authors: Reference gene primer amplification gave estimated nucleated cell counts. This table comes from immunoSEQ multiplex PCR, and its TCRdb copy is limited to in-frame clones, with some not included. From that table come the V and J calls and clone size; the DNA was used to work out D and trimming. The top ten clones hold about 1.5% of a sample with a few hundred thousand clones, over 80% of them seen once. There are 14 residues in the CDR3. V lost 3 bases, J lost 2 bases, and 4 bases stayed unmatched. The germline V gene encodes CDR1 DFQATT and CDR2 SNEGSKA (reference sequence).

This rearrangement joins TRBV20-1 to TRBJ2-5; 9 bases are a match to TRBD2. Sequencing was done on a sample of peripheral blood. This receptor was identified in a woman aged 40 to 50 who had recovered from COVID-19. CDR3: CSASTLAGQETQYF. CDR3 coding DNA: TGCAGTGCTAGTACGCTAGCGGGGCAAGAGACCCAGTACTTC.